This passage covers 27 T cell receptor beta chains from one sample sequenced in a study of blood T cells in healthy people across ages. Next came a second PCR, run for about 6 to 11 cycles, which used a sample-barcoded 5' primer along with a J-beta primer mix. TCRdb processed the 5' RACE reads anew with MiXCR; each CDR3 protein has one entry. The sample contains fewer than 2,000,000 distinct CDR3 sequences, approximately 32% of which appear only once. The sequenced sample was blood. All receptors derive from a woman aged 30 to 39 in good health.

The J gene is TRBJ2-1, the V gene TRBV12-3 or TRBV12-4, with TRBD2 matching over 7 bases. Losses at the gene ends were 6 bases for V and 2 bases for J; bases not matched to a gene: 7. The length of the CDR3 is 15 residues. CDR3 nucleotide sequence: TGTGCCAGCAGCCCCCGGGGGGAGGCCTACAATGAGCAGTTCTTC. Translation gives CASSPRGEAYNEQFF.

The chain uses TRBV6-2 or TRBV6-3 and TRBJ2-7; tentatively, D is TRBD1 (6 bases). Deletions cut 5 bases from V and 6 bases from J, with 11 bases between. Germline lookup yields CDR1 MNHEY and CDR2 SVGEGT. The CDR3 is made up of 12 amino acids. The CDR3 reads CASSRQDFEQYF. CDR3 sequence (DNA): TGTGCCAGCAGTAGACAGGATTTCGAGCAGTACTTC.

This clonotype has more than one count but fewer than ten. CDR3 sequence (DNA): TGTGCCAGCAGCTACAGGGTAGCACAGTTCTTC. Amino acid sequence: CASSYRVAQFF. The V gene is TRBV28, the J gene TRBJ2-1, with D possibly matching TRBD1 (6 bases). Germline values: CDR1 MDHEN, CDR2 SYDVKM. The V end was cut by 6 bases, the J end by 13 bases, with 13 bases between. The CDR3 totals 11 residues.

This clonotype has more than one count but fewer than ten. The chain couples TRBV7-9 to TRBJ1-1; unclear D gene. CDR3 length equals 16 residues. Germline CDR1 reads SEHNR; CDR2 reads FQNEAQ (reference sequence). Trimming took 5 bases from V and 0 from J, leaving 16 bases between them. This chain's CDR3 is CASSPVRINMNTEAFF. In DNA form, the CDR3 reads TGTGCCAGCAGCCCTGTGAGAATCAATATGAACACTGAAGCTTTCTTT.

The chain joins TRBV9 to TRBJ2-2; 13 bases line up with TRBD2. The germline CDR1 and CDR2 sequences are SGDLS and YYNGEE. Trimming took 4 bases from V and 5 from J; bases not matched to a gene: 2. The CDR3 contains 15 residues. CDR3 bases: TGTGCCAGCAGCTGGACTAGCGGGAGTACCGGGGAGCTGTTTTTT. Translation: CASSWTSGSTGELFF. Full variable domain (outside the CDR3, taken from reference TRBV9 and TRBJ2-2): DSGVTQTPKHLITATGQRVTLRCSPRSGDLSVYWYQQSLDQGLQFLIQYYNGEERAKGNILERFSAQQFPDLHSELNLSSLELGDSALYFCASSWTSGSTGELFFGEGSRLTVL.

The chain carries TRBV20-1 and TRBJ2-1; the D gene could be TRBD1 or TRBD2 (6 bases each). Deletions cut 7 bases from V and 3 bases from J, with 13 bases between. CDR3 length: 13 amino acids. Germline CDR1 DFQATT, CDR2 SNEGSKA (reference sequence). The chain's CDR3 is CSVRRGNYNEQFF. CDR3 DNA: TGCAGTGTTCGGAGGGGGAACTACAATGAGCAGTTCTTC.

About this clonotype itself: A much more abundant neighbour one base away suggests this may be a read error. This sequence joins TRBV5-1 and TRBJ1-4; 10 nucleotides agree with TRBD1. The CDR3 is made up of 15 amino acids. Germline lookup yields CDR1 SGHRS and CDR2 YFSETQ. CDR3 coding DNA: TGCGCCGGCAGCTATTCCGGGACAGGGGCGGAAAAACTGTTTTTT. Its protein is CAGSYSGTGAEKLFF.

This clonotype was counted many times. The rearrangement joins TRBV29-1 to TRBJ2-1, with D unresolved. The ends were cut back, 5 bases at V and 7 bases at J, with 15 bases in the middle. From germline, CDR1 is SQVTM and CDR2 ANQGSEA. CDR3 length: 13 amino acids. The CDR3 DNA reads TGCAGCGTTCGGGCATTGCTCTGGAATGAGCAGTTCTTC. Encoded protein: CSVRALLWNEQFF.

The sample holds a few counts of this clonotype. The gene calls are TRBV20-1 and TRBJ2-3; 8 nucleotides line up with TRBD2. The V gene's germline CDR1 is DFQATT and CDR2 SNEGSKA (reference sequence). Trimming removed 4 bases from V and 5 bases from J; junction bases left unmatched: 11. The CDR3 length is 15 residues. CDR3 sequence reads: CSATTGTRVRDTQYF. DNA of the CDR3: TGCAGTGCTACGACCGGGACTAGAGTTAGAGATACGCAGTATTTT.

A few counts support this clonotype. As DNA, the CDR3 is TGCAGTGCCACGGACGGAGATAAGCAGCAGTACTTC. Its protein product is CSATDGDKQQYF. This rearrangement joins TRBV20-1 to TRBJ2-7, with D hard to call. Germline-derived CDR1 and CDR2 are DFQATT and SNEGSKA (reference sequence). This CDR3 is 12 amino acids long. The ends were cut back, 6 bases at V and 8 bases at J, with 17 bases in the middle.

This chain joins TRBV12-3 or TRBV12-4 and TRBJ1-4; TRBD1 matches 7 bases. The junction had 6 bases not matched to a gene; V was cut back by 5 bases and J by 6 bases. This CDR3 comprises 14 residues. CDR3 nucleotide sequence: TGTGCCAGCAGTGGGCCAGGGGGTGATGAAAAACTGTTTTTT. It translates to CASSGPGGDEKLFF.

This sequence joins TRBV9 and TRBJ1-1; D is unresolved. The CDR3 is 15 residues long. V dropped 4 bases and J dropped 0 bases, with 13 bases sitting between them. Germline CDR1 and CDR2: SGDLS and YYNGEE. CDR3 sequence reads: CASSIVGSLNTEAFF. CDR3 nucleotide sequence: TGTGCCAGCAGCATAGTCGGCAGCTTGAACACTGAAGCTTTCTTT.

The rearrangement joins TRBV6-6 to TRBJ2-1; no reliable D call. V gave up 6 bases and J gave up 2 bases, with 17 bases separating them. Germline V lookup: CDR1 MNHNY, CDR2 SVGAGI (reference sequence). CDR3 size: 16 residues. The CDR3 reads CASSPARLKAYNEQFF. CDR3 DNA: TGTGCCAGCAGCCCCGCCCGTTTAAAGGCCTACAATGAGCAGTTCTTC.

The chain has TRBV27 and TRBJ2-3; the D call may be TRBD1 or TRBD2 (5 bases each). With 6 bases removed from V and 3 bases from J, the gap between germline ends came to 13 bases. Germline loops: CDR1 MNHEY, CDR2 SMNVEV (reference sequence). The CDR3 is 14 amino acids. This CDR3 is CASSQRDVTDTQYF. In nucleotides, the CDR3 is TGTGCCAGCAGCCAAAGGGACGTAACAGATACGCAGTATTTT.

The CDR3: CASRHHEEQFF. The CDR3 nucleotides read TGTGCCAGCAGACATCATGAGGAGCAGTTCTTC. The genes are TRBV28 and TRBJ2-1; no reliable D call. The V gene lost 6 bases and the J gene lost 10 bases, with 10 bases spanning the gap. The CDR3 runs 11 residues. CDR1 MDHEN and CDR2 SYDVKM come from the germline V gene.

This chain links TRBV7-9 with TRBJ1-6; D not resolved. V was cut by 1 base and J by 14 bases, with 12 bases left in between. Germline V lookup: CDR1 SEHNR, CDR2 FQNEAQ (reference sequence). The length of the CDR3 is 13 residues. The CDR3 region is CASSLGVEESLHF. In nucleotides, the CDR3 is TGTGCCAGCAGCTTAGGGGTCGAGGAGTCCCTCCACTTT.

V gene TRBV14 combines with J gene TRBJ1-1; D call uncertain. Germline-derived CDR1 and CDR2 are SGHDN and FVKESK. V was clipped by 2 bases and J by 1 base, with 8 bases between them. The CDR3 covers 14 residues. In nucleotides, the CDR3 is TGTGCCAGCAGCCAATTAGCCGGGAACACTGAAGCTTTCTTT. As protein: CASSQLAGNTEAFF. Full variable domain (outside the CDR3, taken from reference TRBV14 and TRBJ1-1): EAGVTQFPSHSVIEKGQTVTLRCDPISGHDNLYWYRRVMGKEIKFLLHFVKESKQDESGMPNNRFLAERTGGTYSTLKVQPAELEDSGVYFCASSQLAGNTEAFFGQGTRLTVV.

Remarks on this clonotype: A much larger clone lies a single base off, so this may be a read error. V is TRBV2 and J is TRBJ2-3; possible D gene TRBD1, 6 bases. The length of the CDR3 is 15 residues. Germline loops: CDR1 SNHLY, CDR2 FYNNEI. The CDR3, as DNA: TGTGCCGGCAGCGGCAGGGGCGGATACACAGATACGCAGTATTTT. Translation gives CAGSGRGGYTDTQYF.

The J gene is TRBJ2-3, the V gene TRBV27; D may be TRBD1 (6 bases). CDR1 MNHEY and CDR2 SMNVEV come from the germline V gene (reference sequence). The CDR3 is made up of 14 amino acids. With 8 bases removed from V and 1 base from J, the gap between germline ends came to 13 bases. Here the CDR3 DNA reads TGTGCCAGCCGCCGGACAGCTGGCACAGATACGCAGTATTTT. It encodes CASRRTAGTDTQYF.

The rearrangement uses TRBV9 and TRBJ2-5, with TRBD1 matching 8 bases. This CDR3 contains 15 residues. Germline CDR1 and CDR2: SGDLS and YYNGEE. V shed 0 bases and J 5 bases; nucleotides not matched to a gene: 6. Here the CDR3 reads CASSVDQGAIETQYF. CDR3 in DNA: TGTGCCAGCAGCGTAGATCAGGGGGCTATCGAGACCCAGTACTTC.

This clonotype occurred a few times. The chain combines TRBV7-3 with TRBJ1-6; no reliable D call. This CDR3 is built from 16 residues. From germline, CDR1 is SGHTA and CDR2 FQGTGA. Trimming cost V 1 base and J 11 bases, with 18 bases left between them. The DNA for the CDR3 is TGTGCCAGCAGCTTAAGAGGACCGCCGGCTCCTACACCCCTCCACTTT. Translation: CASSLRGPPAPTPLHF.

The V call is TRBV5-1, the J call TRBJ1-2; 10 nucleotides line up with TRBD1. This CDR3 has 16 amino acids. V was pared by 0 bases and J by 1 base, with 3 bases of the junction left unmatched. Germline values: CDR1 SGHRS, CDR2 YFSETQ. DNA of the CDR3: TGCGCCAGCAGCTTGGGACAGGGGGCAGTTAACTATGGCTACACCTTC. Amino acid sequence: CASSLGQGAVNYGYTF. The full variable domain, in which reference TRBV5-1 and TRBJ1-2 provide the parts outside the CDR3, is KAGVTQTPRYLIKTRGQQVTLSCSPISGHRSVSWYQQTPGQGLQFLFEYFSETQRNKGNFPGRFSGRQFSNSRSEMNVSTLELGDSALYLCASSLGQGAVNYGYTFGSGTRLTVV.

This clonotype turned up a few times. The genes are TRBV5-5 and TRBJ2-1, with D perhaps assigned TRBD1 or TRBD2 (5 bases each). Trimming pared 6 bases from V and 4 bases from J, leaving 20 bases between. The germline V gene has CDR1 SGHKS and CDR2 YYEKEE (reference sequence). The CDR3 spans 16 residues. In DNA form, the CDR3 reads TGTGCCAGCATCGGGATTACAGGAATGAGGTACAATGAGCAGTTCTTC. It encodes CASIGITGMRYNEQFF.

This clonotype has more than one count but fewer than ten. One end of the junction fails to match germline, which may point to a read error. This rearrangement joins TRBV27 to TRBJ1-1, with 7 bases lining up with TRBD1. The CDR3 sequence is 16 residues long. Germline V gives CDR1 MNHEY, CDR2 SMNVEV (reference sequence). The CDR3, as DNA: TGTGCCAGCAGTCTAATCACAGGGGCGGGGAACGCTGAAGCTTTCTTT. Encoded protein: CASSLITGAGNAEAFF.

V usage is TRBV7-3 and J usage is TRBJ1-4, with D possibly TRBD1 on 6 matching bases. Germline V gene sequence: CDR1 SGHTA, CDR2 FQGTGA. This CDR3 region has 21 residues. Trimming took off 5 bases at V and 4 bases at J, with 32 bases between the two ends. This CDR3 reads CASSKTVRGRATRTNNEKLFF. The CDR3 DNA is TGTGCCAGCAGCAAAACGGTCCGGGGGCGCGCCACCCGCACAAATAATGAAAAACTGTTTTTT.

Many counts were recorded for this clonotype. The rearrangement links TRBV6-6 to TRBJ2-3, with 7 nucleotides matching TRBD2. The CDR3 runs to 12 residues. The V and J ends lost 2 bases and 12 bases, in that order; junction bases with no gene match: 5. CDR1 MNHNY and CDR2 SVGAGI come from the germline V gene (reference sequence). This CDR3 reads CASSYGLAEQYF. The DNA for the CDR3 is TGTGCCAGCAGTTACGGTCTAGCGGAACAGTATTTT.

This clonotype has a handful of counts. This chain joins TRBV10-3 and TRBJ1-1, with a tentative D call TRBD1 (5 bases). Trimming shortened V by 3 bases and J by 0 bases, and 23 bases separated the two germline ends. This CDR3 has 19 amino acids. CDR1 ENHRY and CDR2 SYGVKD come from the germline V gene. In DNA form, the CDR3 reads TGTGCCATCAGTGATAATCCGGGACGTATACTCGATTTGAACACTGAAGCTTTCTTT. Translation gives CAISDNPGRILDLNTEAFF.